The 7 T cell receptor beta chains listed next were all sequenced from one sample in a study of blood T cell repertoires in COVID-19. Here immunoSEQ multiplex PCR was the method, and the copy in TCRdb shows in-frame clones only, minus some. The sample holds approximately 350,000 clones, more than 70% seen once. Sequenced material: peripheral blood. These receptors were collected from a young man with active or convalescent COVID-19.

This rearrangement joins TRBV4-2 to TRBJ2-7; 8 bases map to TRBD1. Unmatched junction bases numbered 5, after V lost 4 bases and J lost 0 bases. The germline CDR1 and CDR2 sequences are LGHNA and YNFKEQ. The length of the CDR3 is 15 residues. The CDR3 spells CASSPDRDRSYEQYF. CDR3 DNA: TGTGCCAGCAGCCCGGACAGGGACCGCTCCTACGAGCAGTACTTC.

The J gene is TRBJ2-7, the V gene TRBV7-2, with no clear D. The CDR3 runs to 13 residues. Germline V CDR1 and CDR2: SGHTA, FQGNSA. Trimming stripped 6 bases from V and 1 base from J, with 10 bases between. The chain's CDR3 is CASRPSASYEQYF. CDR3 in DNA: TGTGCCAGCAGGCCGTCTGCGTCCTACGAGCAGTACTTC. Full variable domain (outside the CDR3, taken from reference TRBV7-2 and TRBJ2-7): GAGVSQSPSNKVTEKGKDVELRCDPISGHTALYWYRQSLGQGLEFLIYFQGNSAPDKSGLPSDRFSAERTGGSVSTLTIQRTQQEDSAVYLCASRPSASYEQYFGPGTRLTVT.

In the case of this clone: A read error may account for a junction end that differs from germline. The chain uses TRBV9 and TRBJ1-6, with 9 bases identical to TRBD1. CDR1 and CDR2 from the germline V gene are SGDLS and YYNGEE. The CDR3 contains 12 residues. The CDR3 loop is CASSSGDRELDF. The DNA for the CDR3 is TGTGCCAGCAGCTCCGGGGACAGGGAGTTGGACTTT.

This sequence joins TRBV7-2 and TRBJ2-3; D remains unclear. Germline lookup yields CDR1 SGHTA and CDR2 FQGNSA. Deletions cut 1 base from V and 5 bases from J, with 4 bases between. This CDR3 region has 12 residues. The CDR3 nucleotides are TGTGCCAGCAGCTTAGACGGAGATACGCAGTATTTT. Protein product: CASSLDGDTQYF. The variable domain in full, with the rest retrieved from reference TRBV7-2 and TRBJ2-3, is GAGVSQSPSNKVTEKGKDVELRCDPISGHTALYWYRQSLGQGLEFLIYFQGNSAPDKSGLPSDRFSAERTGGSVSTLTIQRTQQEDSAVYLCASSLDGDTQYFGPGTRLTVL.

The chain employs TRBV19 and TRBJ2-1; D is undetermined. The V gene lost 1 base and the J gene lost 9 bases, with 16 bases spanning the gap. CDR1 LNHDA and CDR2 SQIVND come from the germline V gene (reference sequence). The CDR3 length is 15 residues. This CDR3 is CASSIGPGGNREQFF. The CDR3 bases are TGTGCCAGTAGTATAGGACCGGGTGGTAATCGTGAGCAGTTCTTC. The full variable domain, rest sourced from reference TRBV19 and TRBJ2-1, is DGGITQSPKYLFRKEGQNVTLSCEQNLNHDAMYWYRQDPGQGLRLIYYSQIVNDFQKGDIAEGYSVSREKKESFPLTVTSAQKNPTAFYLCASSIGPGGNREQFFGPGTRLTVL.

CDR3 nucleotides: TGCGCCAGCAGCCAAGATTTTCGGACAGGATACGAGCAGTACTTC. It encodes CASSQDFRTGYEQYF. This chain connects TRBV4-3 to TRBJ2-7, with 7 bases matching TRBD1. Germline V CDR1 and CDR2: LGHNA, YSLEER. Germline trimming cut 0 bases from V and 4 bases from J; bases unmatched to any gene: 6. The CDR3 sequence is 15 residues long.

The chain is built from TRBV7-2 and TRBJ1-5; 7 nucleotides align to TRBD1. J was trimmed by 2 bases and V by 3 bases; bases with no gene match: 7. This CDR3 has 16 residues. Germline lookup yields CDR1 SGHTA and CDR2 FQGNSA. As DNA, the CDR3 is TGTGCCAGCAGCTTTTCCAGGGGGGTAGGCAATCAGCCCCAGCATTTT. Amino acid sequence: CASSFSRGVGNQPQHF. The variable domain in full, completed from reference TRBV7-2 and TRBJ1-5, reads GAGVSQSPSNKVTEKGKDVELRCDPISGHTALYWYRQSLGQGLEFLIYFQGNSAPDKSGLPSDRFSAERTGGSVSTLTIQRTQQEDSAVYLCASSFSRGVGNQPQHFGDGTRLSIL.